These T cell receptor beta chains were read from a single sample in a study of cytomegalovirus exposure and HLA in healthy donors. TCRdb's table, derived via immunoSEQ multiplex PCR, lists solely in-frame clones and lacks some. Its table lists 100,000 to 150,000 clones. The sample was PBMCs. The receptors originated from a woman aged 40-49 years in good health and CMV-seropositive. The CDR3 runs from the conserved cysteine through the conserved F or W. The D gene is left open where the match is weak.

v_gene: TRBV25-1
len: 15
j_gene: TRBJ2-3
d_gene: TRBD1
CDR3aa: CASSEWKGAVDTQYF
CDR3nt: TGTGCCAGCAGTGAATGGAAGGGGGCGGTAGATACGCAGTATTTT

v_gene: TRBV7-2
len: 16
j_gene: TRBJ2-5
d_gene: TRBD2
CDR3aa: CASSLSRLAGEETQYF
CDR3nt: TGTGCCAGCAGCCTGTCCCGACTAGCGGGAGAAGAGACCCAGTACTTC

v_gene: TRBV5-8
len: 14
j_gene: TRBJ2-7
d_gene: NA
CDR3aa: CASSLLGGTYEQYF
CDR3nt: TGTGCCAGCAGCCTCTTAGGAGGGACCTACGAGCAGTACTTC

v_gene: TRBV19
len: 11
j_gene: TRBJ2-7
d_gene: TRBD1
CDR3aa: CASGTTGGQYF
CDR3nt: TGTGCCAGTGGTACCACAGGGGGCCAGTACTTC

v_gene: TRBV9
len: 15
j_gene: TRBJ2-7
d_gene: TRBD2
CDR3aa: CASSRSGDSNYEQYF
CDR3nt: TGTGCCAGCAGCCGAAGCGGGGACTCAAACTACGAGCAGTACTTC

v_gene: TRBV6-1
len: 12
j_gene: TRBJ1-1
d_gene: NA
CDR3aa: CASSVGDLWAFF
CDR3nt: TGTGCCAGCAGTGTAGGAGATCTCTGGGCTTTCTTT

v_gene: TRBV11-3
len: 13
j_gene: TRBJ2-3
d_gene: NA
CDR3aa: CASSLNYADTQYF
CDR3nt: TGTGCCAGCAGCTTAAATTATGCGGATACGCAGTATTTT

v_gene: TRBV7-6
len: 13
j_gene: TRBJ2-2
d_gene: NA
CDR3aa: CASSPRGPGELFF
CDR3nt: TGTGCCAGCAGCCCCCGAGGCCCCGGGGAGCTGTTTTTT

v_gene: TRBV5-1
len: 18
j_gene: TRBJ2-6
d_gene: TRBD1
CDR3aa: CASSLGGTGSSGANVLTF
CDR3nt: TGCGCCAGCAGCTTGGGCGGGACAGGAAGCTCTGGGGCCAACGTCCTGACTTTC

v_gene: TRBV2
len: 12
j_gene: TRBJ2-3
d_gene: NA
CDR3aa: CASSPTPDTQYF
CDR3nt: TGTGCCAGCAGTCCAACTCCCGATACGCAGTATTTT

v_gene: TRBV6-1
len: 14
j_gene: TRBJ2-3
d_gene: TRBD1
CDR3aa: CASQDRVKRDTQYF
CDR3nt: TGTGCCAGCCAAGACAGGGTGAAGAGGGATACGCAGTATTTT

v_gene: TRBV2
len: 14
j_gene: TRBJ2-2
d_gene: TRBD2
CDR3aa: CASRLAENTGELFF
CDR3nt: TGTGCCAGCAGACTAGCGGAGAACACCGGGGAGCTGTTTTTT

v_gene: TRBV7-7
len: 16
j_gene: TRBJ2-2
d_gene: NA
CDR3aa: CASSQGVAGSTGELFF
CDR3nt: TGTGCCAGCAGCCAGGGGGTAGCGGGGAGCACCGGGGAGCTGTTTTTT

v_gene: TRBV28
len: 14
j_gene: TRBJ2-3
d_gene: NA
CDR3aa: CASSQGSSTDTQYF
CDR3nt: TGTGCCAGCAGTCAGGGCAGTAGCACAGATACGCAGTATTTT

v_gene: TRBV18
len: 15
j_gene: TRBJ2-1
d_gene: TRBD2
CDR3aa: CASSPPVSGGNEQFF
CDR3nt: TGTGCCAGCTCACCACCGGTTAGCGGGGGGAATGAGCAGTTCTTC

v_gene: TRBV28
len: 20
j_gene: TRBJ2-3
d_gene: TRBD1
CDR3aa: CASSLFEGWSEGAGADTQYF
CDR3nt: TGTGCCAGCAGTTTATTCGAGGGGTGGTCAGAGGGGGCAGGCGCAGATACGCAGTATTTT

v_gene: TRBV6-1
len: 17
j_gene: TRBJ1-5
d_gene: TRBD1
CDR3aa: CASSEAGRGGQQGPQHF
CDR3nt: TGTGCCAGCAGTGAAGCCGGGAGGGGGGGACAGCAAGGGCCCCAGCATTTT